The 9 T cell receptor beta chains given below trace back to one sample, sequenced in a study of response to subunit inactivated influenza vaccine. TCRdb reprocessed the RT-PCR reads with MiXCR, giving one entry per CDR3 protein. Among about 240,000 distinct CDR3 sequences listed, 10% to 15% were seen once. The material was non-naive T cells sorted from PBMCs, obtained less than 15 days before vaccination. The receptors shown here come from a man aged 50-60 years who received an inactivated influenza vaccine.

V is TRBV6-2 or TRBV6-3 and J is TRBJ1-1; weak D call: TRBD1 (5 bases). The CDR3 runs 13 residues. Trimming cost V 10 bases and J 0 bases, with 12 bases left between them. Germline V gives CDR1 MNHEY, CDR2 SVGEGT. CDR3 region: CATAGHLNTEAFF. The CDR3, as DNA: TGTGCCACCGCCGGACACTTGAACACTGAAGCTTTCTTT.

This clonotype has a count of ten or more. This chain connects TRBV6-4 to TRBJ2-1; a weak D match, TRBD1 (6 bases). This CDR3 is built from 13 residues. CDR1 MRHNA and CDR2 SNTAGT come from the germline V gene. V dropped 5 bases and J dropped 5 bases, with 10 bases sitting between them. CDR3 sequence: CASSLDRNNEQFF. The CDR3 DNA reads as TGTGCCAGCAGTTTAGACAGGAACAATGAGCAGTTCTTC.

This clonotype has a count of ten or more. This chain links TRBV29-1 with TRBJ2-7, with unresolved D. This CDR3 is 14 amino acids long. The V gene's germline CDR1 is SQVTM and CDR2 ANQGSEA. Trimming took off 3 bases at V and 7 bases at J, with 19 bases between the two ends. The CDR3 protein is CSVDRQTGPMEQYF. In DNA, the CDR3 is TGCAGCGTTGACAGGCAGACGGGCCCTATGGAGCAGTACTTC.

This clonotype came up many times. The genes are TRBV20-1 and TRBJ1-4, with TRBD1 matching over 10 bases. The CDR3 covers 14 residues. Trimming took 6 bases from V and 7 from J; bases not matched to a gene: 8. Germline V gene lookup returns CDR1 DFQATT and CDR2 SNEGSKA (reference sequence). The CDR3 DNA reads as TGCAGTGCGTCTTCCGGGACAGGGGCTGAAAAACTGTTTTTT. This encodes CSASSGTGAEKLFF.

This clonotype occurred a few times. The chain couples TRBV28 to TRBJ2-7; maybe TRBD2 (5 bases). The CDR3 spans 14 residues. Trimming removed 7 bases from V and 2 bases from J, with 15 bases in between. CDR1 and CDR2 (germline): MDHEN, SYDVKM. The CDR3 here is CASIPGLATYEQYF. Here the CDR3 DNA reads TGTGCCAGCATCCCCGGCCTAGCTACCTACGAGCAGTACTTC.

For this clonotype: The junction does not match germline at one end; this may be a read error. The gene calls are TRBV20-1 and TRBJ2-7; tentatively, D is TRBD1 (6 bases). CDR1 is DFQATT, CDR2 SNEGSKA, per germline (reference sequence). This CDR3 has 17 residues. CDR3 nucleotides: TGCTGTGCTAGAGACAACCGCAGAGGGACAAATTCCTACGAGCAGTACTTC. Translated, it gives CCARDNRRGTNSYEQYF.

J is TRBJ1-5 and V is TRBV27; 7 bases map to TRBD1. CDR3 length: 15 amino acids. Germline V gene lookup returns CDR1 MNHEY and CDR2 SMNVEV (reference sequence). V trimming: 6 bases; J trimming: 11 bases; junction bases outside the gene matches: 16. For the CDR3, the DNA is TGTGCCAGCAGCAAAACCTTGACAGGGACCGGGTCCCAGCATTTT. Protein: CASSKTLTGTGSQHF.

CDR3 DNA: TGTGCCAGCAGCCAAGAGATGGGGGCCTCTGGAAACACCATATATTTT. It is translated as CASSQEMGASGNTIYF. V gene TRBV4-2 combines with J gene TRBJ1-3; perhaps TRBD1 as D (6 bases). The V gene's germline CDR1 is LGHNA and CDR2 YNFKEQ. V was trimmed by 0 bases and J by 0 bases, leaving 9 bases between them. This CDR3 has 16 amino acids.

This clonotype showed up just a few times. The chain carries TRBV5-1 and TRBJ1-2; the match to TRBD1 covers 11 bases. The CDR3 spans 16 residues. Germline V gives CDR1 SGHRS, CDR2 YFSETQ. Unmatched junction bases numbered 9, after V lost 4 bases and J lost 4 bases. CDR3 amino acids: CASSIDRDRGSYGYTF. DNA for the CDR3: TGCGCCAGCAGCATAGACCGGGACAGGGGGAGCTATGGCTACACCTTC.